This T cell receptor beta chain was obtained from a study of OX40 agonist ivuxolimab in advanced cancers. About the full investigation: Ivuxolimab, which targeted the costimulatory receptor OX40 (CD134), was an agonistic, fully human IgG2 monoclonal antibody. Intravenous ivuxolimab was administered to patients every 2 weeks at six dose levels: 0.01, 0.1, 0.3, 1.5, 3 and 10 mg/kg. Of the roughly 52 patients in dose escalation, 19 had hepatocellular carcinoma, some 15 had melanoma, 9 had renal cell carcinoma and 9 had head and neck cancer. In the dose-escalation cohort, roughly 80% of patients were male, and the mean age was approximately 64 years, with a range of about 23 to 90. Patients were allowed to have had prior anti-PD-1, anti-PD-L1 or anti-CTLA-4 therapy, and 40% of the dose-escalation patients had been treated with checkpoint inhibitors. Partial responses occurred in three dose-escalation patients, of whom one had hepatocellular carcinoma and two had cutaneous melanoma. Peripheral TCRbeta sequencing aimed to test whether ivuxolimab altered TCR sequence diversity and caused clonal T-cell expansion. The paper reports the monotherapy dose-escalation portion (N of about 50 patients) of the phase I ivuxolimab trial.

To sequence the TCRbeta CDR3 region, genomic DNA was isolated from the sorted cells. TCRbeta CDR3 regions were sequenced using the immunoSEQ Assay. In TCRdb, the immuneACCESS table is reduced to in-frame sequences with V and J assigned. These tables do not hold every clone; where another copy was compared, an unresolved V gene accounts for under half, and the others remain unexplained. The sample profile shows fewer than 80,000 clones; about 90% of them were found once. The ten largest clones add up to approximately 5.6% of the sample. Patients with autoimmune disease history or receiving systemic immunosuppression were excluded from the trial. In every dose cohort, peripheral blood was drawn for TCR sequencing at baseline, cycle 4 day 1, and cycle 7 day 1. Samples were obtained from an open-label, multicenter, first-in-human phase I dose-escalation trial of ivuxolimab. The trial enrolled adults with locally advanced or metastatic head and neck squamous cell, hepatocellular, melanoma or renal cell carcinoma. Before TCR sequencing, CD4+ T cells and CD8+ T cells from peripheral blood were sorted into separate populations.

What the study reported, not specific to this receptor: On average, CD8+ T cells showed more expanded clones than CD4+ T cells after ivuxolimab. In the 0.1-3.0 mg/kg groups, partial responders had among the lowest normalized peripheral clonal expansion, particularly in CD8+ T cells. Low levels of normalized T-cell clonal expansion were also seen in some patients who did not respond. At doses from 0.1 to 3.0 mg/kg, clonal expansion was seen in both CD4+ and CD8+ blood T cells between baseline and week 6. Antigen specificity was not determined for the clonally expanded peripheral T cells.

A note on this clone: No cognate antigen has been identified for it. No base-level quality is on record; no much larger clone is a single base apart.

The TCR originated in an adult with an advanced solid tumor such as melanoma, head and neck, liver or kidney cancer. The sample consisted of CD4+ or CD8+ T cells sorted from blood, taken in a trial of the OX40 agonist ivuxolimab.

The CDR3 protein: CASSLGGGTSYEQYF. The DNA reads as follows: TGTGCCAGCAGTCTTGGGGGGGGGACATCCTACGAGCAGTACTTC. Rearrangement joined TRBV27 to TRBJ2-7; matching of 7 bases hints at TRBD2 as the D gene. The junction shows trimming of 5 bases on V and 1 base on J, plus 15 bases between the germline ends. The CDR3 starts with the cysteine, ends with the phenylalanine, and has 15 residues. CDR3 DNA only is kept here, 45 bases in frame from base 1. As encoded in the germline V gene (reference sequence), CDR1 is MNHEY while CDR2 is SMNVEV.